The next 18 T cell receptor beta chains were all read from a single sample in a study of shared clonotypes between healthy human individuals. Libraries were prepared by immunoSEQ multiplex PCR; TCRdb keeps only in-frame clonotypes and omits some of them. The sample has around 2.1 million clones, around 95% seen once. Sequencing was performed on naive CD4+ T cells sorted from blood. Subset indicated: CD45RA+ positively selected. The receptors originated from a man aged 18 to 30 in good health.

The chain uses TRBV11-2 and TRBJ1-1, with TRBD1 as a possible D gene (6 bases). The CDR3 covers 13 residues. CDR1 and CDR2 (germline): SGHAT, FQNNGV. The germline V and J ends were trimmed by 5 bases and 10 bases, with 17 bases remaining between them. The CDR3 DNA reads TGTGCCAGCAGCCCCGAGGGGGGGTTTGGAGCTTTCTTT. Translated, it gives CASSPEGGFGAFF.

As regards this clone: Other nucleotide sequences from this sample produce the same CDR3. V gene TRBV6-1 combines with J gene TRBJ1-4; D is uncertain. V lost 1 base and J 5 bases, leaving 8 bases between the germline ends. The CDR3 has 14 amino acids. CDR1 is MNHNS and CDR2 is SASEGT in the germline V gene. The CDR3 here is CASSEGTVNEKLFF. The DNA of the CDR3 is TGTGCCAGCAGTGAAGGGACGGTCAATGAAAAACTGTTTTTT.

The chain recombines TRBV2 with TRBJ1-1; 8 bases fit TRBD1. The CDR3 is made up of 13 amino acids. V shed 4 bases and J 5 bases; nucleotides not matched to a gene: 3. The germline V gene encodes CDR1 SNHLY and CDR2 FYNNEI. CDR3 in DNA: TGTGCCAGCAGTGGGGACAGGTCTACTGAAGCTTTCTTT. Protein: CASSGDRSTEAFF.

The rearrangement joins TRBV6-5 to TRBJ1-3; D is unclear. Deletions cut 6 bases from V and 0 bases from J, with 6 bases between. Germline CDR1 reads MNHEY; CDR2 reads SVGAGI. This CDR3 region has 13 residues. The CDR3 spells CASRLLSGNTIYF. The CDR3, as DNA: TGTGCCAGCAGATTGCTCTCTGGAAACACCATATATTTT.

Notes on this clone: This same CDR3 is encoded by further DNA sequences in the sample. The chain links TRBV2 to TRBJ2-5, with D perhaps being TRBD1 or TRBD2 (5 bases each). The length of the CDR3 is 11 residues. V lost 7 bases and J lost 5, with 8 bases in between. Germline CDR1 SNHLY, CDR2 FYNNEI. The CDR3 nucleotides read TGTGCCAGCAAAGAGGGGGAGACCCAGTACTTC. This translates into CASKEGETQYF.

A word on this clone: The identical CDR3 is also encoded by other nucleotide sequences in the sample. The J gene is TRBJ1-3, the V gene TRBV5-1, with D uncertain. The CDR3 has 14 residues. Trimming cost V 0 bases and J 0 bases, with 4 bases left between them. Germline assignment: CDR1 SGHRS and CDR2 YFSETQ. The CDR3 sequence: CASSLGPSGNTIYF. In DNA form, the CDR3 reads TGCGCCAGCAGCTTGGGCCCCTCTGGAAACACCATATATTTT.

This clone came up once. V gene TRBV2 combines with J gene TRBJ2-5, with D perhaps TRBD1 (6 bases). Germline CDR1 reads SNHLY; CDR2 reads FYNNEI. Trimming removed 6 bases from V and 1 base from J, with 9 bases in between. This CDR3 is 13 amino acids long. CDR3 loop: CASRYRVQETQYF. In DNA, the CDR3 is TGTGCCAGCAGGTACAGGGTCCAAGAGACCCAGTACTTC.

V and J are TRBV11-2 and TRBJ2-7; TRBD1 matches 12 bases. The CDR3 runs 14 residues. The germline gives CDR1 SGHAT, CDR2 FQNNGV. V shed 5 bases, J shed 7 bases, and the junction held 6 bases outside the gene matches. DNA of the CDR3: TGTGCCAGCAGCGGGGACAGGGGGCAAGGGGAGCAGTACTTC. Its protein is CASSGDRGQGEQYF.

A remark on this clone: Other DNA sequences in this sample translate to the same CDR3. CDR3 sequence: CASNRGRGTGELFF. The CDR3, as DNA: TGTGCCAGCAATCGGGGGCGCGGCACCGGGGAGCTGTTTTTT. This sequence joins TRBV6-5 and TRBJ2-2, with D tentatively TRBD1 or TRBD2 (6 bases each). V was pared by 7 bases and J by 4 bases, with 13 bases between. Germline values: CDR1 MNHEY, CDR2 SVGAGI. The CDR3 covers 14 residues.

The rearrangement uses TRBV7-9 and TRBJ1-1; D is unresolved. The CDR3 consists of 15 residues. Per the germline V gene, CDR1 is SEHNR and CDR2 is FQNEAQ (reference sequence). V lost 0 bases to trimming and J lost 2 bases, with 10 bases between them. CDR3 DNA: TGTGCCAGCAGCTTAGCTTTCCTGGGTAACACTGAAGCTTTCTTT. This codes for CASSLAFLGNTEAFF.

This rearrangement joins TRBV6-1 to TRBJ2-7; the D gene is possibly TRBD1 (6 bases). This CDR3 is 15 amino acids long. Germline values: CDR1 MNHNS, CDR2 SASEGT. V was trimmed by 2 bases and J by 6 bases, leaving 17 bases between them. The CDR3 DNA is TGTGCCAGCAGTGAATTCTATACAGGGCCCCTCGAGCAGTACTTC. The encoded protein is CASSEFYTGPLEQYF.

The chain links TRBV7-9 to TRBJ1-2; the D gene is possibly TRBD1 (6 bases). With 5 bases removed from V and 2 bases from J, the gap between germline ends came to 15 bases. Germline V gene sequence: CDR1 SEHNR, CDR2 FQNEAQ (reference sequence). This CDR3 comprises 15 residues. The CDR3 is CASSRRGGSNYGYTF. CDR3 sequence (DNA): TGTGCCAGCAGCCGAAGGGGGGGCTCCAACTATGGCTACACCTTC.

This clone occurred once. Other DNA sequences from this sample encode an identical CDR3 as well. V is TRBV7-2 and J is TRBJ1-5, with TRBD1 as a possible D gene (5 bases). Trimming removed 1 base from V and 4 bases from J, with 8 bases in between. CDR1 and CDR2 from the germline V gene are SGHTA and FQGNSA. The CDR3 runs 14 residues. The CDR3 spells CASSLGRGNQPQHF. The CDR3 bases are TGTGCCAGCAGCTTAGGGAGGGGAAATCAGCCCCAGCATTTT.

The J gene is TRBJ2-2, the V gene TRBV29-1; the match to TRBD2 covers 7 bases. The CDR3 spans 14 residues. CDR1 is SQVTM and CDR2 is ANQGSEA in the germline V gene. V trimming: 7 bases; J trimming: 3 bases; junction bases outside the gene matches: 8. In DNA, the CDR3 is TGCAGCGCCTATAGCGGGTGGTACACCGGGGAGCTGTTTTTT. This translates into CSAYSGWYTGELFF.

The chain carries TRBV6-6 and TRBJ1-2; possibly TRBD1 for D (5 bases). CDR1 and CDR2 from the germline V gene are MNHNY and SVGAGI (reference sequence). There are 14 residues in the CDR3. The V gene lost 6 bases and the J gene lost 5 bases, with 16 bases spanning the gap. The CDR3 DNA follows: TGTGCCAGCAGCCCCGGGACCGCATCTTATGGCTACACCTTC. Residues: CASSPGTASYGYTF.

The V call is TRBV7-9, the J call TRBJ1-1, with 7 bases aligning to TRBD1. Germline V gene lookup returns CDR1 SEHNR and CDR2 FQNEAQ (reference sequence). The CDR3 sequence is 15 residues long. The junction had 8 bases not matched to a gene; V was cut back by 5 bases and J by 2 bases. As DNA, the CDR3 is TGTGCCAGCAGCCCAATGACAGGGCGTAACACTGAAGCTTTCTTT. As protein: CASSPMTGRNTEAFF.

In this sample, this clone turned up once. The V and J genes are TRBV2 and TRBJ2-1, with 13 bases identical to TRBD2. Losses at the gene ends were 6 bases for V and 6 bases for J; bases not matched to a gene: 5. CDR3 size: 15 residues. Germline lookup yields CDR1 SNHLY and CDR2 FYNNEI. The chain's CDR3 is CASRGTSGKVNEQFF. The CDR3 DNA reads TGTGCCAGCAGGGGGACTAGCGGGAAGGTCAATGAGCAGTTCTTC.

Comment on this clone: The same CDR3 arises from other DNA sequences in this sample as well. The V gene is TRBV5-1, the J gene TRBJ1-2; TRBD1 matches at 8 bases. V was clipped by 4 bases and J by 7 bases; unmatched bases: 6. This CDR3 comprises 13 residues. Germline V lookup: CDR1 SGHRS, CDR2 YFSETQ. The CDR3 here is CASSIGTGGGYTF. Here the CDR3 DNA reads TGCGCCAGCAGCATAGGGACAGGAGGTGGCTACACCTTC. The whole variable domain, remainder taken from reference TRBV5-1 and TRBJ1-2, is KAGVTQTPRYLIKTRGQQVTLSCSPISGHRSVSWYQQTPGQGLQFLFEYFSETQRNKGNFPGRFSGRQFSNSRSEMNVSTLELGDSALYLCASSIGTGGGYTFGSGTRLTVV.